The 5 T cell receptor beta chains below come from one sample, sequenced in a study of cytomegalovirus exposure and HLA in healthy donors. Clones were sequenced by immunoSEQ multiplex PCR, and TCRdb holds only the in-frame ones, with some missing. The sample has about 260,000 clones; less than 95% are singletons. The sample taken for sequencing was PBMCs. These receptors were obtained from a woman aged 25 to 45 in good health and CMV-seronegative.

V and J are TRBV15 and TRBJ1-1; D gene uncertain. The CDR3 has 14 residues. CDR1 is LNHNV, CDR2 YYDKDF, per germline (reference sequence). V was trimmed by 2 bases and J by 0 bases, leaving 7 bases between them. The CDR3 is CATSRIELNTEAFF. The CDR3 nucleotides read TGTGCCACCAGCAGAATAGAGTTGAACACTGAAGCTTTCTTT. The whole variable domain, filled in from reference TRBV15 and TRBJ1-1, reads DAMVIQNPRYQVTQFGKPVTLSCSQTLNHNVMYWYQQKSSQAPKLLFHYYDKDFNNEADTPDNFQSRRPNTSFCFLDIRSPGLGDTAMYLCATSRIELNTEAFFGQGTRLTVV.

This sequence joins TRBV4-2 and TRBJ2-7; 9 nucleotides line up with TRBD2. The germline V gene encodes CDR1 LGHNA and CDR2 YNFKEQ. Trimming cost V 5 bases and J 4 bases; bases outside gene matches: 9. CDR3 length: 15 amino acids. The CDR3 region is CASSISGTSSYEQYF. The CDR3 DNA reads TGTGCCAGCAGCATATCCGGGACTAGCTCATACGAGCAGTACTTC.

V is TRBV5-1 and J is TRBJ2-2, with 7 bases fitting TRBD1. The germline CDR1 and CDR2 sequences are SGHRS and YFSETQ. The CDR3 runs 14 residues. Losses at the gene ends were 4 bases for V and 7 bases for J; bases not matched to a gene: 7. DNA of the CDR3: TGCGCCAGCAGCCTACGACAGGGAGACGGGGAGCTGTTTTTT. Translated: CASSLRQGDGELFF.

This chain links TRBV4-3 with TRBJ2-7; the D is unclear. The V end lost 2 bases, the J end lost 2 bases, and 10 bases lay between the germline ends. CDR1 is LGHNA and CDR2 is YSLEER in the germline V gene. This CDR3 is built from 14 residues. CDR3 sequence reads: CASSQRPVTYEQYF. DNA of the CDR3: TGCGCCAGCAGCCAACGACCCGTAACCTACGAGCAGTACTTC.

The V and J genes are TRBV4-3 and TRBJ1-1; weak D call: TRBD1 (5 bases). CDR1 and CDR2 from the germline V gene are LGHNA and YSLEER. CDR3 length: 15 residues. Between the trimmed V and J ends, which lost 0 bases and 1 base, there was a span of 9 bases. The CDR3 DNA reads TGCGCCAGCAGCCAAGATCCGGGGGGGAACACTGAAGCTTTCTTT. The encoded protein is CASSQDPGGNTEAFF.